Sequencing of this T cell receptor beta chain was carried out in a study of T cells in localized non-small cell lung cancer. Notes on this clone: What it binds is not known.

The method was immunoSEQ multiplex PCR; TCRdb's version includes in-frame clones alone and lacks a portion of them. The profile covers roughly 1,500 clones, with around 26% appearing a single time and 20% to 25% taken by the ten largest. Adjacent lung tissue lacking atypia was obtained at a distance of at least 2 cm from the tumor margin. General observations from the study: When the top 100 tumor clones were examined, a median about 60 of them also appeared in the adjacent lung, which was paired and uninvolved. Only one tumor region went through sequencing, so heterogeneity may still be there. There was higher T cell clonality in uninvolved adjacent lung than in tumor, and it was highest there.

Between the trimmed V and J ends, which lost 6 bases and 4 bases, there was a span of 19 bases. Germline V CDR1 and CDR2: MNHGY, SAAAGT. The CDR3 runs 15 residues. This sequence joins TRBV6-8 and TRBJ2-7; D might be TRBD1 or TRBD2, each matching 5 bases. The receptor's source is a man aged 35-75 years with stage II squamous cell lung carcinoma. The sequenced sample was normal lung tissue next to the tumor, obtained before any cancer treatment. The CDR3 coding sequence is TGTGCCAGCAGGCCTACCGGGACGGTGGATTACGAGCAGTACTTC. This encodes CASRPTGTVDYEQYF.